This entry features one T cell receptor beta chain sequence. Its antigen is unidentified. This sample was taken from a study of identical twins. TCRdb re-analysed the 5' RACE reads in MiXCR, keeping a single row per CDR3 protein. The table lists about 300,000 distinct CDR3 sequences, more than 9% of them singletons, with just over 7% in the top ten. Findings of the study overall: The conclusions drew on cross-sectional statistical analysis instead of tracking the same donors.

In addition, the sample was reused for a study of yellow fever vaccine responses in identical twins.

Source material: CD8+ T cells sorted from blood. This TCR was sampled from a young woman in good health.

The DNA for the CDR3 is TGTGCCAGCAGCCAGTTAGGAACGGTTACTCGGGCCTACGAGCAGTACTTC. Protein: CASSQLGTVTRAYEQYF. The chain recombines TRBV7-8 with TRBJ2-7, with no clear D. The V and J ends lost 5 bases and 2 bases respectively, with 22 bases between them. Germline assignment: CDR1 SGHVS and CDR2 FQNEAQ. The CDR3 runs to 17 residues.